This T cell receptor (beta chain) was sequenced during a study of T cell responses to AZD1222 COVID-19 vaccine. V lost 5 bases to trimming and J lost 2 bases; unmatched junction nucleotides: 5. The CDR3 spans 14 residues. The V gene's germline CDR1 is MDHEN and CDR2 SYDVKM. As regards this clone: Its specificity is not known.

General study findings and limits: Seropositivity was recorded at baseline in only five to seven AZD1222 recipients.

Profiling relied on immunoSEQ multiplex PCR, and the TCRdb table lists in-frame clones only, not all of them. This sample yields about 130,000 clones, of which approximately 90% are seen a single time; about 1% belongs to the top ten. Second-dose recipients at about 4 or about 12 weeks were treated as one pooled group. This TCR came from an adult who received the AZD1222 COVID-19 vaccine. J is TRBJ1-2 and V is TRBV28, with 7 bases fitting TRBD1. The source material was peripheral blood, sampled 28 days after the second AZD1222 dose. CDR3 loop: CASSGGDRNYGYTF. For the CDR3, the DNA is TGTGCCAGCAGTGGGGGGGACAGAAACTATGGCTACACCTTC.